Included here is one TCR beta chain sequence, with context. The length of the CDR3 is 15 residues. In germline, CDR1 is SGHRS, CDR2 YFSETQ. V was shortened by 2 bases and J by 2 bases, with 12 bases between the two germline ends. Here immunoSEQ multiplex PCR was the method, and the copy in TCRdb shows in-frame clones only, minus some. The sample gives a few hundred thousand clones, around 84% of which show up once; about 9% is in the top ten. The sample belongs to a study of blood T cell repertoires in COVID-19. Sequenced input: peripheral blood. This receptor was obtained from a man between 50 and 59 years old with active or convalescent COVID-19. The rearrangement links TRBV5-1 to TRBJ2-3, with D possibly TRBD2 on 5 matching bases. The CDR3 sequence: CASSFNADSTDTQYF. In nucleotides, the CDR3 is TGCGCCAGCAGCTTCAACGCGGACTCCACAGATACGCAGTATTTT.